Reported below is one TCR beta chain. Participants were aged roughly 18 to 89 years, lived in 20 to 30 US areas, and enrolled virtually. This sample stems from a study of blood T cell repertoires in COVID-19. Sequencing was performed with immunoSEQ multiplex PCR; in TCRdb, only in-frame clones are kept and a portion is missing. The data show 250,000 to 400,000 clones, 90% seen once. The CDR3 spans 17 residues. Germline V lookup: CDR1 SGHTS, CDR2 YDEGEE. The V and J ends lost 2 bases and 1 base, in that order; junction bases with no gene match: 11. The chain employs TRBV5-8 and TRBJ1-2; 7 bases map to TRBD1. The specimen was PBMCs or T cells enriched from blood (not recorded which). This receptor was identified in a man in his 60s who had recovered from COVID-19. The chain's CDR3 is CASSFGTAWLLNYGYTF. The CDR3 bases are TGTGCCAGCAGCTTTGGGACAGCGTGGCTCCTTAACTATGGCTACACCTTC. Based on the CDR3 plus reference TRBV5-8 and TRBJ1-2, the full variable domain is EAGVTQSPTHLIKTRGQQATLRCSPISGHTSVYWYQQALGLGLQFLLWYDEGEERNRGNFPPRFSGRQFPNYSSELNVNALELEDSALYLCASSFGTAWLLNYGYTFGSGTRLTVV.